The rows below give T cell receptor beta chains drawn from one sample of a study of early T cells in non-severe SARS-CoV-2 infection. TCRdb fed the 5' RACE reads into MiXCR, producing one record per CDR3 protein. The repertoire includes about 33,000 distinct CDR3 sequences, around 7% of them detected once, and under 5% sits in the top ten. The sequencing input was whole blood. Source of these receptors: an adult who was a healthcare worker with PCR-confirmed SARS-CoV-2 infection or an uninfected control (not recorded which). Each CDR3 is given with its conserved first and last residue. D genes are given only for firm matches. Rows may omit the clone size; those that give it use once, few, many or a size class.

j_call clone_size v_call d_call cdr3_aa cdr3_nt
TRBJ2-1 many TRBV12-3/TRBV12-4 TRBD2 CASSLFFLAGEREQFF TGTGCCAGCAGTTTATTTTTCCTAGCGGGAGAAAGGGAGCAGTTCTTC
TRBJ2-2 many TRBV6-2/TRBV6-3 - CASAAGAARPNTGELFF TGTGCCAGCGCCGCGGGGGCAGCTCGGCCGAACACCGGGGAGCTGTTTTTT
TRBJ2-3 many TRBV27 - CASTSYLRGTDTQYF TGTGCCAGCACCTCCTACCTACGGGGGACAGATACGCAGTATTTT
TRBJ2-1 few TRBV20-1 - CSVLATGTPKLNEQFF TGCAGTGTCCTGGCTACCGGGACGCCGAAACTTAATGAGCAGTTCTTC
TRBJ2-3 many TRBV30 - CAWSEVSAITDTQYF TGTGCCTGGAGTGAGGTCAGCGCGATCACAGATACGCAGTATTTT
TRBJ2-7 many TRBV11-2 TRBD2 CASSLRTSGSYEQYF TGTGCCAGCAGCTTACGAACTAGCGGGAGTTACGAGCAGTACTTC
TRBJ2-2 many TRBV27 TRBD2 CASSLLAGVGTGELFF TGTGCCAGCAGTCTCCTAGCGGGAGTGGGAACCGGGGAGCTGTTTTTT
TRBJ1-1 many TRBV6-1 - CASSEFEQGGTEAFF TGTGCCAGCAGTGAATTTGAACAGGGAGGTACTGAAGCTTTCTTT
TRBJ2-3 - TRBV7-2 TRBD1 CASTKSRTGPTDTQYF TGTGCCAGTACAAAGTCTCGGACAGGGCCCACAGATACGCAGTATTTT
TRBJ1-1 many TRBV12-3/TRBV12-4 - CASSLALMSYTEAFF TGTGCCAGCAGTTTAGCGCTTATGTCTTACACTGAAGCTTTCTTT
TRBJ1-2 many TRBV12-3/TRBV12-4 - CASVPQGLGAQIADLPNYGYTF TGTGCCAGCGTCCCTCAGGGGCTTGGGGCACAAATCGCTGATTTGCCTAACTATGGCTACACCTTC
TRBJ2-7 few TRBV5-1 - CASSVTGSSYEQYF TGCGCCAGCAGCGTGACTGGAAGCTCCTACGAGCAGTACTTC
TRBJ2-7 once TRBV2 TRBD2 CASRRRPSGVSYEQYF TGTGCCAGCAGGCGCCGCCCTAGCGGGGTCTCCTACGAGCAGTACTTC
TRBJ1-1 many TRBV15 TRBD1 CATSRDLTGGRRAFF TGTGCCACCAGCAGAGACCTGACAGGGGGTCGCCGCGCTTTCTTT
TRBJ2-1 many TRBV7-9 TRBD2 CASSQRTSGTYNEQFF TGTGCCAGCAGTCAGAGGACTAGCGGGACTTACAATGAGCAGTTCTTC
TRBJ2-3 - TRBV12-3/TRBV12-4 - CASSLMALTDTQYF TGTGCCAGCAGTTTAATGGCCTTGACAGATACGCAGTATTTT
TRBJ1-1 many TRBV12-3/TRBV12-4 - CASNQRYPRYGEAFF TGTGCCAGCAATCAACGCTACCCCCGGTACGGTGAAGCTTTCTTT
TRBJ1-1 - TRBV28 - CASRRWGPGTEAFF TGTGCCAGCAGGCGATGGGGGCCGGGAACTGAAGCTTTCTTT
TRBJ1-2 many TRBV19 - CASSEGYDGYTF TGTGCCAGTAGTGAAGGGTACGATGGCTACACCTTC
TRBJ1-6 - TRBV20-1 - CSAPDGSSSYNSPLHF TGCAGTGCCCCGGACGGATCTAGCTCCTATAATTCACCCCTCCACTTT
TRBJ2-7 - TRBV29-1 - CSVVRNYEQYF TGCAGCGTTGTGAGGAACTACGAGCAGTACTTC
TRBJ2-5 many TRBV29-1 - CSVSNTRQETQYF TGCAGCGTCTCCAACACGAGACAAGAGACCCAGTACTTC
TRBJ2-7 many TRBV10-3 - CAIKTERTSYEQYF TGTGCCATCAAAACTGAGCGGACCTCCTACGAGCAGTACTTC
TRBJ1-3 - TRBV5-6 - CASSFRTVIPGNTIYF TGTGCCAGCAGCTTCAGGACAGTCATCCCTGGAAACACCATATATTTT
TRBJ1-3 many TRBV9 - CASSVASSSGNTIYF TGTGCCAGCAGCGTAGCTAGTAGCTCTGGAAACACCATATATTTT
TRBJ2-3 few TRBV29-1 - CSVVRSSTDTQYF TGCAGCGTTGTACGCTCTAGCACAGATACGCAGTATTTT
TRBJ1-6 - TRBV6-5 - CASSLHSDSPLHF TGTGCCAGCAGTCTTCACTCAGATTCACCCCTCCACTTT
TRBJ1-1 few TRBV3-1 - CASSQVPGSNTEAFF TGTGCCAGCAGCCAAGTTCCAGGATCCAACACTGAAGCTTTCTTT
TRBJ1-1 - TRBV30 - CAWSFSAVTANTEAFF TGTGCCTGGAGTTTCTCCGCCGTGACCGCGAACACTGAAGCTTTCTTT
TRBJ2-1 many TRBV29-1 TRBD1 CSVLTGDGNEQFF TGCAGCGTTTTGACAGGGGATGGAAATGAGCAGTTCTTC
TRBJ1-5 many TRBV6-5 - CASREAALGNQPQHF TGTGCCAGCAGGGAAGCGGCTTTGGGCAATCAGCCCCAGCATTTT
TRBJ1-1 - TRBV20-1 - CSARVAGQHPMNTEAFF TGCAGTGCTAGGGTCGCGGGTCAGCACCCGATGAACACTGAAGCTTTCTTT
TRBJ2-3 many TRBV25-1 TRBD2 CASSELLAGADTQYF TGTGCCAGCAGTGAACTGTTAGCGGGAGCAGATACGCAGTATTTT
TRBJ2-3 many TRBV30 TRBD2 CAWSEAAGGFTDTQYF TGTGCCTGGAGTGAGGCAGCGGGAGGATTCACAGATACGCAGTATTTT
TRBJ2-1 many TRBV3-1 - CASSQRSSYNEQFF TGTGCCAGCAGCCAAAGAAGCTCCTACAATGAGCAGTTCTTC
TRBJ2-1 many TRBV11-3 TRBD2 CASSLQAGVTYNEQFF TGTGCCAGCAGCCTCCAAGCGGGAGTAACATACAATGAGCAGTTCTTC
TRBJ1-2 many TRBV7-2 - CASSSRRIYGYTF TGTGCCAGCAGCTCCCGGCGGATCTATGGCTACACCTTC
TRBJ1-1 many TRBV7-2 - CASSPRGGQNTEAFF TGTGCCAGCAGCCCTAGAGGGGGGCAGAACACTGAAGCTTTCTTT
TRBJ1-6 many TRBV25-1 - CASSDEGLRNSPLHF TGTGCCAGCAGTGACGAGGGATTGAGAAACTCACCCCTCCACTTT
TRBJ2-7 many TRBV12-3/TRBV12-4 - CASSLRGWEQYF TGTGCCAGCAGTTTAAGGGGTTGGGAGCAGTACTTC
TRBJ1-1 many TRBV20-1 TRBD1 CSASAGVGGDEAFF TGCAGTGCTAGCGCTGGGGTAGGGGGCGACGAAGCTTTCTTT
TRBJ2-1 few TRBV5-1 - CASSLDLGGYEQFF TGCGCCAGCAGCTTGGATCTCGGCGGCTATGAGCAGTTCTTC
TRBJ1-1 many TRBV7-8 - CASSLKGDTEAFF TGTGCCAGCAGCTTGAAGGGAGACACTGAAGCTTTCTTT
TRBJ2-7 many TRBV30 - CAWSVNRDPYEQYF TGTGCCTGGAGTGTTAACAGGGACCCCTACGAGCAGTACTTC
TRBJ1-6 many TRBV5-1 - CASSLGTDNSPLHF TGCGCCAGCAGCTTGGGGACAGATAATTCACCCCTCCACTTT
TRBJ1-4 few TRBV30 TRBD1 CAWTGQGNEKLFF TGTGCCTGGACGGGACAGGGAAATGAAAAACTGTTTTTT
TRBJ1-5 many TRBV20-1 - CSASPGPQPQHF TGCAGTGCTAGCCCAGGTCCCCAGCCCCAGCATTTT
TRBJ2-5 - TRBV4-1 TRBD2 CASSQAKRGEETQYF TGCGCCAGCAGCCAAGCAAAGCGGGGAGAAGAGACCCAGTACTTC
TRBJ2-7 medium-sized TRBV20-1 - CSARGQSSTYEQYF TGCAGTGCTAGAGGGCAGAGCTCGACGTATGAGCAGTACTTC
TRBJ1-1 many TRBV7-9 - CASSEGVNTEAFF TGTGCCAGCAGCGAGGGAGTGAACACTGAAGCTTTCTTT
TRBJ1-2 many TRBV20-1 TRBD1 CSARGGQGDGYTF TGCAGTGCTAGAGGCGGACAGGGGGATGGCTACACCTTC
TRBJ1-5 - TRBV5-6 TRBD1 CASSLAAGQTNQPQHF TGTGCCAGCAGCTTGGCCGCGGGACAGACTAATCAGCCCCAGCATTTT